This T cell receptor (beta chain) was sequenced in a study of CD4 T cells in relation to SARS-CoV-2 and coronaviruses (dated by TCRdb to the early 2020s). Regarding the complete study: The ViraFEST assay cultured PBMCs with antigen for nine to eleven days, then sequenced TCR beta CDR3s to find antigen-specific clonal expansions. An HIV-1 Nef peptide pool or a culture without peptide was used as the negative reference condition. Patient-derived lymphoblastoid cell lines were used to map the HLA restriction of shared crossreactive spike epitopes. The study assessed, at the TCR clonotype level, memory CD4+ T cell crossreactivity between SARS-CoV-2 and common cold coronavirus spike proteins. Samples from three pre-COVID donors and the naive versus memory experiments were sequenced with the Adaptive Biotechnologies TCR-sequencing kit; other data were Illumina-based. For other donors in the study, expansion assays were sequenced with a different, Illumina-based TCR-beta assay. Here is what the overall study found, with its caveats: Because no donor provided both pre-pandemic and post-infection samples, tracing the source of pre-existing responses was limited. Crossreactive clones showed significantly weaker SARS-CoV-2-driven expansion than monoreactive clones, consistent with antigenic imprinting. Small numbers of patients and of tested TCRs limited the study. In about 61% of donors, memory CD4+ clonotypes turned up that crossrecognized SARS-CoV-2 and at least one common cold coronavirus spike. Because the crossreactivity analysis focused on spike protein, crossreactivity against other viral proteins was not assessed.

CD4+ T cells from unexposed donors were collected before the COVID-19 pandemic (2011-2018). Following 10 days of culture, the EasySep CD4+ T cell isolation kit was used to isolate CD4+ T cells. As far as cell numbers permitted, CD4+ T cells from unexposed donors were tested for reactivity against SARS-CoV-2 S and N as well as four spike pools from common cold coronaviruses. Each well received millions of PBMCs, cultured in IMDM supplemented with about 5% human AB serum and roughly 10 IU/ml IL-2. Half of the culture medium was replaced with fresh IL-2-containing medium on days 3 and 7. Triplicate replicate wells were generally used for each peptide culture condition. Leukapheresis product for the unexposed donors was purchased commercially. Ficoll-Paque PLUS gradient centrifugation was used to isolate PBMCs from leukapheresis product or whole blood. PBMCs were either cryopreserved at -140 degrees C or used fresh in the expansion assay. The QIAamp Micro DNA Kit was used to extract genomic DNA from the CD4+ T cells.

The CDR3 goes from the cysteine to the phenylalanine over 14 residues. The read is trimmed to its CDR3 DNA, 42 bases read in frame from base 1. Libraries were constructed by the immunoSEQ multiplex PCR assay. On the study's bioinformatics: Preprocessing removed nonproductive sequences and CDR3s not starting with C, not ending with F or W, or shorter than 7 amino acids. Antigen-specific clonotypes were called with the MANAFEST web app on the basis of expansion relative to the reference and to other culture wells. A clone was considered positive if the clone showed significant expansion compared with the reference culture in 2 of 3 replicate wells at an FDR below 0.05. For a clone to be considered positive, significant expansion relative to all other tandem wells and an odds ratio above 5 were also required. CDR3 homology was measured as pairwise Levenshtein distance, computed with the stringdist R package after trimming three terminal residues from each end. Imported from immuneACCESS, the table was reduced by TCRdb to in-frame sequences with V and J called. These copies leave out some clones; in studies compared against another copy, an unresolved V gene accounts for under half, and the cause of the remainder is not known. Clone size and the V and J calls come from that table; the DNA yielded D and trimming. This sample comprises approximately 24,000 clones, about 75% of them detected only once. About an eighth of the sample is taken by the ten largest.

This clone was counted between two and nine times. The specificity of this receptor is unknown. The junction and the germline gene differ at one end; a read error may be behind it. Sequencing input: CD4+ T cells from PBMCs, cultured in vitro. The clonotype originates from a human donor in good health. The receptor chain draws on TRBV5-3 and TRBJ2-7; the D region possibly corresponds to TRBD2 (6 bases align). TRBV5-3 is an open reading frame, and its role is uncertain. The CDR3 region reads CARSSNRVRGRWDF. Here is the DNA: TGTGCCAGAAGCTCCAATCGGGTACGTGGGAGGTGGGACTTC.